This is a list of T cell receptor beta chains from one sample in a study of vaccination effects on CD4 cells after COVID-19. Using immunoSEQ multiplex PCR, the repertoire was profiled, and TCRdb retains in-frame clones only, with some absent. There are about 24,000 clones in the sample; more than 60% occur only once, and over 7.5% lies in the top ten. Their antigens are not known. Material: CD4+ T cells from PBMCs cultured with SARS-CoV-2 spike peptides, obtained after COVID-19 vaccination. These receptors came from a human donor who received a COVID-19 vaccine. Each CDR3 is given with its conserved first and last residue. Expanded clones get a size class; other rows say once, few or many, or leave the size out.

>TRBV4-1|few
CASSHQGGVAGELFF
>TRBV19|NA
CASSGSVLAGLSDTQYF
>TRBV18|NA
CASSPQGALDTGELFF
>TRBV29-1|NA
CSVELGSDTQYF
>TRBV5-1|NA
CASSALRVTDNEQFF
>TRBV5-1|medium-sized
CASSPTWRDEKLFF
>TRBV5-1|NA
CASSPGQADTQYF
>TRBV5-1|NA
CASSLRTSGFGEQYF
>TRBV27|few
CASSFPGGGRAFF
>TRBV5-6|NA
CASSSTGKTEAFF
>TRBV2|NA
CASRGTYSNQPQHF
>TRBV18|once
CASSLQPMNTEAFF
>TRBV19|few
CASSIGGNYGYTF
>TRBV6-2/TRBV6-3|NA
CASSNSKVVQFF
>TRBV5-1|NA
CASSLTGSGTYEQYF
>TRBV13|NA
CASSFRGYEQYF
>TRBV19|NA
CASSTTGTNEKLFF
>TRBV6-2/TRBV6-3|NA
CASSQGATYEQYF
>TRBV24-1|few
CATSEVYSNQPQHF
>TRBV7-8|NA
CASSLDKGRETQYF
>TRBV5-5|NA
CASSLDPGGRETQYF
>TRBV6-5|NA
CASSYSGARGTDTQYF
>TRBV27|NA
CASSLYGQGASSEAFF
>TRBV20-1|NA
CSASEGGGASYGYTF
>TRBV5-4|few
CASSFKNRSGGNTIYF